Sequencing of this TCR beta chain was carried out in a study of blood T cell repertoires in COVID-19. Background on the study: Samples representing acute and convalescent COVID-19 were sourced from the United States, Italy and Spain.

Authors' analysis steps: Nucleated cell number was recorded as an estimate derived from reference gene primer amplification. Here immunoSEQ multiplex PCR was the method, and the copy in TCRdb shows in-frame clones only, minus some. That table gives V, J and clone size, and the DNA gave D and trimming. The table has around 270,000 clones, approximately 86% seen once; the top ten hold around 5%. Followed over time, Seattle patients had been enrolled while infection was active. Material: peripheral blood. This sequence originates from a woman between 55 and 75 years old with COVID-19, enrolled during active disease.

The chain's CDR3 is CASTSGVTGLYGYTF. CDR3 bases: TGTGCCAGCACTAGTGGTGTGACAGGGCTCTATGGCTACACCTTC. J is TRBJ1-2 and V is TRBV7-8; 7 positions match TRBD1. Germline V gene data show CDR1 as SGHVS and CDR2 as FQNEAQ. V lost 7 bases and J lost 4; bases outside the gene matches: 12. The CDR3 spans 15 residues. Supplemented by reference TRBV7-8 and TRBJ1-2, the full variable domain reads GAGVSQSPRYKVAKRGQDVALRCDPISGHVSLFWYQQALGQGPEFLTYFQNEAQLDKSGLPSDRFFAERPEGSVSTLKIQRTQQEDSAVYLCASTSGVTGLYGYTFGSGTRLTVV.